What follows are 21 T cell receptor beta chains derived from one specimen sequenced in a study of cytomegalovirus exposure and HLA in healthy donors listed by TCRdb under 2017. Library preparation employed the immunoSEQ multiplex PCR assay. The table comes from immuneACCESS by way of TCRdb, which keeps in-frame sequences with V and J called. Part of the clones is missing from these tables; in studies checked, under half for an unresolved V gene and the rest for unknown reasons. The sample yields about 140,000 clones; about nine tenths were counted once. The ten largest clones add up to 2.5% to 3.5% of the sample. The sample consisted of PBMCs. These receptors originate from a man aged 18-30 years in good health and CMV-seronegative.

J is TRBJ2-1 and V is TRBV2, with TRBD2 matching over 9 bases. The CDR3 runs to 14 residues. Per germline, CDR1 SNHLY and CDR2 FYNNEI. V trimming: 4 bases; J trimming: 15 bases; junction bases outside the gene matches: 13. The DNA of the CDR3 is TGTGCCAGCAGTGCCCTCGATGAGCGGGGGGACGCGTTCTTC. It specifies CASSALDERGDAFF.

This clone was seen many times. This rearrangement joins TRBV27 to TRBJ1-1; D unresolved. The germline V gene encodes CDR1 MNHEY and CDR2 SMNVEV (reference sequence). This CDR3 spans 13 amino acids. Trimming removed 2 bases at V and 1 base at J, with 5 bases between. DNA for the CDR3: TGTGCCAGCAGTTTAGTGGCGAACACTGAAGCTTTCTTT. It translates to CASSLVANTEAFF.

This clone has a single count. The chain has TRBV9 and TRBJ1-4; D is undetermined. Per the germline V gene, CDR1 is SGDLS and CDR2 is YYNGEE. The CDR3 loop spans 13 amino acids. V dropped 0 bases and J dropped 11 bases, with 11 bases sitting between them. The CDR3 DNA reads TGTGCCAGCAGCGTAGTTCCGGGAGAGAAACTGTTTTTT. It translates to CASSVVPGEKLFF.

This sequence joins TRBV4-2 and TRBJ2-5, with D perhaps TRBD1 (5 bases). This CDR3 region has 14 residues. CDR1 LGHNA and CDR2 YNFKEQ come from the germline V gene. Trimming took off 4 bases at V and 0 bases at J, with 9 bases between the two ends. CDR3 nucleotides: TGTGCCAGCAGCCCCGACAGATACCAAGAGACCCAGTACTTC. This translates into CASSPDRYQETQYF.

V gene TRBV29-1 combines with J gene TRBJ2-7; 8 positions agree with TRBD1. Trimming at V came to 7 bases and at J to 6 bases, leaving 11 bases not matched to a gene. Germline V lookup: CDR1 SQVTM, CDR2 ANQGSEA. The length of the CDR3 is 13 residues. In nucleotides, the CDR3 is TGCAGCGCGCAGACAGGGGATAGGGGCGAGCAGTACTTC. Translated: CSAQTGDRGEQYF.

The genes are TRBV6-1 and TRBJ1-1, with TRBD1 matching 11 bases. Germline V CDR1 and CDR2: MNHNS, SASEGT. The V segment lost 8 bases and the J segment 12 bases; nucleotides outside the gene matches: 17. This CDR3 contains 15 residues. The CDR3 DNA reads TGTGCCAGCTGGACCTCAACCGGGACAGGGGGTGGAACTTTCTTT. This codes for CASWTSTGTGGGTFF.

The genes are TRBV29-1 and TRBJ2-3; D is perhaps TRBD1 (8 bases). Germline CDR1 is SQVTM and CDR2 is ANQGSEA. This CDR3 has 15 amino acids. V was cut by 6 bases and J by 1 base, with 17 bases left in between. The CDR3 nucleotides are TGCAGCGTGGGAGGGACAGGCGGGGGCACAGATACGCAGTATTTT. It yields the protein CSVGGTGGGTDTQYF.

V is TRBV2 and J is TRBJ1-5; TRBD1 aligns across 7 bases. V lost 6 bases, J lost 11 bases, and 13 bases stayed unmatched. CDR1 is SNHLY and CDR2 is FYNNEI in the germline V gene. CDR3 size: 14 residues. CDR3: CASSAGTVDTAQHF. DNA for the CDR3: TGTGCCAGCAGCGCCGGGACAGTGGATACGGCCCAGCATTTT.

The J gene is TRBJ2-1, the V gene TRBV18, with TRBD2 as a possible D gene (5 bases). Looked up from germline, CDR1 is KGHSH and CDR2 is LQKENI. V lost 2 bases and J lost 5, with 7 bases in between. The length of the CDR3 is 13 residues. CDR3 protein: CASSPGEHNEQFF. CDR3 DNA sequence: TGTGCCAGCTCACCAGGGGAGCACAATGAGCAGTTCTTC.

The chain recombines TRBV4-3 with TRBJ1-3; maybe TRBD1 (5 bases). This CDR3 is built from 17 residues. Trimming took 0 bases from V and 2 from J, leaving 14 bases between them. The germline CDR1 and CDR2 sequences are LGHNA and YSLEER. The CDR3 here is CASSQDGATGTGNTIYF. CDR3 DNA: TGCGCCAGCAGCCAAGATGGGGCTACAGGAACTGGAAACACCATATATTTT.

The genes are TRBV7-9 and TRBJ1-3; 7 bases fit TRBD1. This CDR3 has 14 amino acids. The V gene end was trimmed by 1 base and the J gene end by 5 bases; junction bases not matched to a gene: 2. Germline V CDR1 and CDR2: SEHNR, FQNEAQ (reference sequence). The CDR3 here is CASSLGDSRNTIYF. The DNA of the CDR3 is TGTGCCAGCAGCTTAGGGGACAGCCGAAACACCATATATTTT.

This clone was seen more than once but under ten times. The gene calls are TRBV30 and TRBJ1-5; D gene uncertain. Germline V lookup: CDR1 GTSNPN, CDR2 SVGIG (reference sequence). The V end was cut by 1 base, the J end by 7 bases, with 20 bases between. The CDR3 is 16 amino acids. The CDR3: CAWSGGGRRVYQPQHF. The DNA of the CDR3 is TGTGCCTGGAGTGGAGGCGGGCGGAGAGTTTACCAGCCCCAGCATTTT.

This clone was found a few times. The chain recombines TRBV19 with TRBJ1-1; D uncertain. From germline, CDR1 is LNHDA and CDR2 SQIVND (reference sequence). Trimming removed 3 bases at V and 5 bases at J, with 16 bases between. This CDR3 has 15 amino acids. As DNA, the CDR3 is TGTGCCAGTAGTATCCTGGGAGTCGTGCGGACTGAAGCTTTCTTT. This translates into CASSILGVVRTEAFF.

The chain links TRBV5-4 to TRBJ2-6, with D possibly being TRBD1 (6 bases). Trimming stripped 6 bases from V and 0 bases from J, with 13 bases between. The CDR3 has 16 amino acids. Germline assignment: CDR1 SGHNT and CDR2 YYREEE (reference sequence). CDR3 region: CASNRQAYSGANVLTF. DNA for the CDR3: TGTGCCAGCAACCGACAGGCGTACTCTGGGGCCAACGTCCTGACTTTC. Based on the CDR3 plus reference TRBV5-4 and TRBJ2-6, the full variable domain is ETGVTQSPTHLIKTRGQQVTLRCSSQSGHNTVSWYQQALGQGPQFIFQYYREEENGRGNFPPRFSGLQFPNYSSELNVNALELDDSALYLCASNRQAYSGANVLTFGAGSRLTVL.

The J gene is TRBJ2-7, the V gene TRBV2; D is unresolved. CDR3 length: 14 residues. From germline, CDR1 is SNHLY and CDR2 FYNNEI. V lost 7 bases and J 1 base, leaving 14 bases between the germline ends. As DNA, the CDR3 is TGTGCCAGCACACTGGGCAGCCTTTCCTACGAGCAGTACTTC. Translated: CASTLGSLSYEQYF.

This clone was observed a few times. The chain combines TRBV7-2 with TRBJ2-3; TRBD1 is a possible D gene (5 bases). The CDR3 length is 14 residues. V was shortened by 5 bases and J by 2 bases, with 11 bases between the two germline ends. Germline CDR1 SGHTA, CDR2 FQGNSA. CDR3: CASSPYGATDTQYF. DNA of the CDR3: TGTGCCAGCAGCCCTTATGGGGCCACAGATACGCAGTATTTT.

This clone was seen a few times. The V and J genes are TRBV6-5 and TRBJ2-7; 9 bases line up with TRBD2. Germline V gene data show CDR1 as MNHEY and CDR2 as SVGAGI. The CDR3 spans 14 residues. V lost 2 bases to trimming and J lost 5 bases; unmatched junction nucleotides: 4. The CDR3 coding sequence is TGTGCCAGCAGTTACACGGCGGGAGGGAACGAGCAGTACTTC. It codes for CASSYTAGGNEQYF.

The rearrangement uses TRBV11-2 and TRBJ1-1, with unresolved D. The V end lost 4 bases, the J end lost 4 bases, and 10 bases lay between the germline ends. Germline V gene lookup returns CDR1 SGHAT and CDR2 FQNNGV. CDR3 length: 13 residues. The CDR3 is CASSWERGTEAFF. In nucleotides, the CDR3 is TGTGCCAGCAGCTGGGAGCGGGGCACTGAAGCTTTCTTT.

The rearrangement joins TRBV6-1 to TRBJ2-3; 7 bases line up with TRBD2. The CDR3 length is 15 residues. Germline loops: CDR1 MNHNS, CDR2 SASEGT. Trimming took 3 bases from V and 1 from J; bases not matched to a gene: 4. This CDR3 reads CASSDLSGGTDTQYF. The CDR3 DNA follows: TGTGCCAGCAGTGACCTGAGCGGGGGCACAGATACGCAGTATTTT.

This clone was seen a few times. The gene calls are TRBV5-8 and TRBJ2-7, with TRBD2 as a possible D gene (6 bases). V lost 4 bases and J 5 bases, leaving 22 bases between the germline ends. Per the germline V gene, CDR1 is SGHTS and CDR2 is YDEGEE. The CDR3 is 16 amino acids. CDR3 in DNA: TGTGCCAGCAGCCCAGGCCCTTCCCGCGGGGACCACGAGCAGTACTTC. Protein sequence: CASSPGPSRGDHEQYF.

This clone has more than one count but fewer than ten. The chain joins TRBV14 to TRBJ2-7, with D possibly being TRBD1 (6 bases). The germline V gene has CDR1 SGHDN and CDR2 FVKESK. Trimming removed 2 bases from V and 5 bases from J, with 13 bases in between. The CDR3 is made up of 14 amino acids. As DNA, the CDR3 is TGTGCCAGCAGCCAACAGGGGAGCTTGAACGAGCAGTACTTC. It translates to CASSQQGSLNEQYF.